The 10 T cell receptor beta chains below were found in one sample sequenced in a study of blood T cell repertoires in COVID-19. The repertoire was sequenced with immunoSEQ multiplex PCR; TCRdb's copy has only in-frame clones and lacks some. This sample has approximately 72,000 clones, with around 85% found just once. Sequenced input: peripheral blood. The receptors stem from a woman over 75 with active or convalescent COVID-19.

V and J are TRBV7-9 and TRBJ1-2; D possibly corresponds to TRBD1 (6 bases). V lost 5 bases to trimming and J lost 4 bases, with 11 bases between them. The CDR3 consists of 13 residues. Germline V gene lookup returns CDR1 SEHNR and CDR2 FQNEAQ (reference sequence). CDR3: CASSPQGPYGYTF. The CDR3 nucleotides read TGTGCCAGCAGCCCCCAGGGGCCCTATGGCTACACCTTC.

This clone was seen only once. The chain couples TRBV7-8 to TRBJ1-6, with D tentatively TRBD1 (6 bases). The CDR3 totals 16 residues. V lost 3 bases, J lost 4 bases, and 13 bases lay in between. Germline loops: CDR1 SGHVS, CDR2 FQNEAQ. For the CDR3, the DNA is TGTGCCAGCAGCTTGGACAGCGGGATTTATAATTCACCCCTCCACTTT. This encodes CASSLDSGIYNSPLHF.

V and J are TRBV7-2 and TRBJ2-7, with 7 bases identical to TRBD1. CDR1 and CDR2 from the germline V gene are SGHTA and FQGNSA. This CDR3 comprises 15 residues. V was clipped by 3 bases and J by 2 bases; unmatched bases: 7. CDR3 loop: CASSFRGNRPYEQYF. As DNA, the CDR3 is TGTGCCAGCAGCTTCAGGGGGAACCGACCCTACGAGCAGTACTTC.

V gene TRBV2 combines with J gene TRBJ2-1, with D hard to call. The CDR3 loop spans 15 amino acids. V lost 9 bases and J 0 bases, leaving 15 bases between the germline ends. The V gene's germline CDR1 is SNHLY and CDR2 FYNNEI. CDR3 sequence (DNA): TGTGCCAGTATACAGACGCATAGCTCCTACAATGAGCAGTTCTTC. This codes for CASIQTHSSYNEQFF.

The chain is built from TRBV11-3 and TRBJ1-5; 7 positions agree with TRBD1. This CDR3 is built from 15 residues. The V gene end was trimmed by 2 bases and the J gene end by 6 bases; junction bases not matched to a gene: 7. Looked up from germline, CDR1 is SGHNT and CDR2 is YENEEA. The chain's CDR3 is CASSLSGRGRQPQHF. CDR3 bases: TGTGCCAGCAGCTTATCCGGAAGGGGGCGTCAGCCCCAGCATTTT.

CDR3 bases: TGTGCCAGCAGCCAAAGGACATCAGCTAACTATGGCTACACCTTC. Its translation is CASSQRTSANYGYTF. The V call is TRBV16, the J call TRBJ1-2; D may be TRBD1 (5 bases). The CDR3 contains 15 residues. Trimming removed 2 bases at V and 0 bases at J, with 10 bases between. Germline V gene lookup returns CDR1 KGHSY and CDR2 FQNENV.

This sequence joins TRBV7-2 and TRBJ1-1, with 7 bases matching TRBD1. The J segment lost 5 bases and the V segment lost 1 base, leaving 13 bases of the junction unmatched. Looked up from germline, CDR1 is SGHTA and CDR2 is FQGNSA. There are 17 residues in the CDR3. The CDR3 DNA reads TGTGCCAGCAGCTTAGGTATCATGAGGGGCAGGGGGACTGAAGCTTTCTTT. The encoded protein is CASSLGIMRGRGTEAFF.

The sample holds a few counts of this clone. The chain's CDR3 is CASSAWTGGRANEKLFF. CDR3 DNA sequence: TGTGCCAGCAGCGCCTGGACAGGGGGAAGAGCTAATGAAAAACTGTTTTTT. The chain employs TRBV7-9 and TRBJ1-4; TRBD1 matches 10 bases. Germline assignment: CDR1 SEHNR and CDR2 FQNEAQ (reference sequence). Trimming cost V 5 bases and J 3 bases; bases outside gene matches: 9. The CDR3 consists of 17 residues.

The V and J genes are TRBV19 and TRBJ2-3, with a tentative D call TRBD1 (5 bases). This CDR3 is built from 16 residues. V was trimmed by 3 bases and J by 3 bases, leaving 16 bases between them. Looked up from germline, CDR1 is LNHDA and CDR2 is SQIVND (reference sequence). CDR3 in DNA: TGTGCCAGTAGTATGGTAGTTGGCAGGGCTACAGATACGCAGTATTTT. Amino acid sequence: CASSMVVGRATDTQYF. The full variable domain, completed using reference TRBV19 and TRBJ2-3, is DGGITQSPKYLFRKEGQNVTLSCEQNLNHDAMYWYRQDPGQGLRLIYYSQIVNDFQKGDIAEGYSVSREKKESFPLTVTSAQKNPTAFYLCASSMVVGRATDTQYFGPGTRLTVL.

V is TRBV11-2 and J is TRBJ1-1; D ambiguous. V shed 0 bases and J shed 6 bases, with 11 bases lying between them. Per the germline V gene, CDR1 is SGHAT and CDR2 is FQNNGV. CDR3 size: 14 residues. Here the CDR3 reads CASSLDPGRSEAFF. CDR3 in DNA: TGTGCCAGCAGCTTAGACCCGGGGAGGTCTGAAGCTTTCTTT.